Presented here are 29 T cell receptor beta chains from one specimen sequenced in a study of beta chain features in type 1 diabetes. Sequencing targeted expressed TCRB transcripts, as all isolated RNA had been reverse transcribed. Here immunoSEQ multiplex PCR was the method, and the copy in TCRdb shows in-frame clones only, minus some. The sample records 350,000 to 450,000 clones, approximately 13% being singletons. The source material was naive CD4+ T cells from blood. The receptors come from a man aged 25 to 40 in good health.

This clone was picked up a small number of times. The chain has TRBV18 and TRBJ2-5, with D hard to call. From germline, CDR1 is KGHSH and CDR2 LQKENI. This CDR3 contains 12 residues. V was clipped by 2 bases and J by 5 bases, with 6 bases between them. The CDR3 DNA sequence: TGTGCCAGCTCACCAAACGGGGAGACCCAGTACTTC. Residues: CASSPNGETQYF.

This clone was found a few times. J is TRBJ2-1 and V is TRBV7-3; TRBD1 or TRBD2 may be the D gene (5 bases each). Germline V lookup: CDR1 SGHTA, CDR2 FQGTGA. The ends were cut back, 1 base at V and 6 bases at J, with 13 bases in the middle. The CDR3 sequence is 15 residues long. The CDR3 coding sequence is TGTGCCAGCAGCTTAAAAGGGGACGATCTCAATGAGCAGTTCTTC. Protein: CASSLKGDDLNEQFF.

This clone has a handful of counts. This sample includes further DNA sequences coding for the same CDR3. The V and J genes are TRBV30 and TRBJ2-1, with 8 nucleotides matching TRBD2. There are 15 residues in the CDR3. V trimming: 5 bases; J trimming: 8 bases; junction bases outside the gene matches: 14. The germline gives CDR1 GTSNPN, CDR2 SVGIG (reference sequence). The CDR3 region is CAWRLGSGRGYEQFF. CDR3 coding DNA: TGTGCCTGGCGTTTGGGGAGCGGGAGAGGGTATGAGCAGTTCTTC.

In this sample, this clone turned up a few times. The junction shows a germline mismatch at one end, possibly a read error. The chain links TRBV7-8 to TRBJ2-1; 12 nucleotides align to TRBD2. The germline CDR1 and CDR2 sequences are SGHVS and FQNEAQ. The CDR3 consists of 16 residues. The CDR3 DNA reads TGTGCCAGCAGCACGCGACTGACTAGCGGGAGAACCGCTGGGATCTTC. Translation gives CASSTRLTSGRTAGIF.

The rearrangement uses TRBV5-4 and TRBJ2-5; 7 nucleotides agree with TRBD2. The CDR3 extends over 13 amino acids. Germline V gives CDR1 SGHNT, CDR2 YYREEE (reference sequence). V was clipped by 7 bases and J by 5 bases; unmatched bases: 8. The CDR3: CASGEGRWETQYF. CDR3 bases: TGTGCCAGCGGGGAGGGCCGTTGGGAGACCCAGTACTTC.

V usage is TRBV6-1 and J usage is TRBJ2-1; TRBD1 might be the D (6 bases). The CDR3 covers 15 residues. Trimming pared 3 bases from V and 9 bases from J, leaving 18 bases between. The germline V gene encodes CDR1 MNHNS and CDR2 SASEGT. The chain's CDR3 is CASSEEWLQGIEQFF. The CDR3 DNA is TGTGCCAGCAGTGAGGAATGGCTACAGGGAATTGAGCAGTTCTTC.

This clone was observed a few times. The chain is built from TRBV7-8 and TRBJ1-4; TRBD1 agrees at 7 bases. V shed 5 bases, J shed 0 bases, and the junction held 6 bases outside the gene matches. The CDR3 is 16 residues long. Germline CDR1 and CDR2: SGHVS and FQNEAQ. The CDR3 nucleotides are TGTGCCAGCAGCCGGGACAGACTTGCAACTAATGAAAAACTGTTTTTT. It translates to CASSRDRLATNEKLFF.

This rearrangement joins TRBV9 to TRBJ2-1; 8 bases fit TRBD2. Per germline, CDR1 SGDLS and CDR2 YYNGEE. J lost 9 bases, V lost 0 bases, and 8 bases had no gene match. This CDR3 is 15 amino acids long. The CDR3: CASSVGTSSRSEQFF. The CDR3 DNA reads as TGTGCCAGCAGCGTAGGGACTAGCTCTCGTTCTGAGCAGTTCTTC. The variable domain in full, with the rest retrieved from reference TRBV9 and TRBJ2-1, is DSGVTQTPKHLITATGQRVTLRCSPRSGDLSVYWYQQSLDQGLQFLIQYYNGEERAKGNILERFSAQQFPDLHSELNLSSLELGDSALYFCASSVGTSSRSEQFFGPGTRLTVL.

This clone was counted only a few times. The chain uses TRBV7-2 and TRBJ2-5; no firm D call. V gave up 5 bases and J gave up 7 bases, with 11 bases separating them. The CDR3 runs 12 residues. Germline lookup yields CDR1 SGHTA and CDR2 FQGNSA. CDR3 in amino acids: CASSDWAGTQYF. CDR3 DNA sequence: TGTGCCAGCAGCGACTGGGCCGGGACCCAGTACTTC.

In its sample, this clone was seen a few times. J is TRBJ2-3 and V is TRBV7-9; 7 nucleotides agree with TRBD1. This CDR3 comprises 14 residues. Germline V gene sequence: CDR1 SEHNR, CDR2 FQNEAQ (reference sequence). After removal of 1 base from V and 5 bases from J, the junction contained 3 bases not matched to a gene. CDR3 sequence reads: CASSLGQGQDTQYF. DNA for the CDR3: TGTGCCAGCAGCTTAGGACAGGGACAAGATACGCAGTATTTT.

In its sample, this clone was seen a few times. The chain is built from TRBV7-9 and TRBJ2-3, with 12 bases matching TRBD2. This CDR3 spans 16 amino acids. V gave up 2 bases and J gave up 2 bases; unmatched junction bases: 2. Germline V gene data show CDR1 as SEHNR and CDR2 as FQNEAQ (reference sequence). The CDR3 DNA is TGTGCCAGCAGCTTATGGACTAGCGGGGCCACAGATACGCAGTATTTT. The encoded protein is CASSLWTSGATDTQYF.

The chain combines TRBV5-1 with TRBJ2-2; 10 bases are a match to TRBD2. Trimming removed 0 bases from V and 4 bases from J; junction bases left unmatched: 0. This CDR3 is 15 amino acids long. Per germline, CDR1 SGHRS and CDR2 YFSETQ. CDR3 region: CASSLGTSGTGELFF. The CDR3 bases are TGCGCCAGCAGCTTGGGGACTAGCGGCACCGGGGAGCTGTTTTTT.

This clone was detected a few times. The chain couples TRBV25-1 to TRBJ1-3, with D unresolved. The CDR3 is 14 residues long. Trimming took off 4 bases at V and 3 bases at J, with 10 bases between the two ends. The germline V gene encodes CDR1 MGHDK and CDR2 SYGVNS. CDR3 residues: CASSGWGGGNTIYF. The CDR3 DNA sequence: TGTGCCAGCAGTGGTTGGGGAGGTGGAAACACCATATATTTT.

This clone was found a few times. The V call is TRBV20-1, the J call TRBJ2-1; 9 nucleotides align to TRBD1. J lost 12 bases, V lost 3 bases, and 3 bases had no gene match. Looked up from germline, CDR1 is DFQATT and CDR2 is SNEGSKA (reference sequence). The CDR3 spans 11 residues. CDR3 protein: CSARGQGGQFF. DNA for the CDR3: TGCAGTGCTAGGGGACAGGGCGGGCAGTTCTTC.

The V gene is TRBV9, the J gene TRBJ1-3; possible D gene TRBD1, 6 bases. Looked up from germline, CDR1 is SGDLS and CDR2 is YYNGEE. Trimming removed 4 bases from V and 0 bases from J, with 14 bases in between. The CDR3 is made up of 16 amino acids. CDR3 bases: TGTGCCAGCAGCCCGCCGGGGGCAGTCTCTGGAAACACCATATATTTT. It codes for CASSPPGAVSGNTIYF.

The chain uses TRBV6-5 and TRBJ2-1; D ambiguous. The CDR3 runs 14 residues. Per the germline V gene, CDR1 is MNHEY and CDR2 is SVGAGI. V was clipped by 6 bases and J by 9 bases, with 18 bases between them. CDR3 coding DNA: TGTGCCAGCAGCCGAATACCCAAGGGCACTGAGCAGTTCTTC. This sequence encodes CASSRIPKGTEQFF.

This clone was seen a few times. The gene calls are TRBV7-9 and TRBJ2-3; weak D call: TRBD1 (6 bases). This CDR3 has 16 residues. Germline V gene lookup returns CDR1 SEHNR and CDR2 FQNEAQ (reference sequence). With 5 bases removed from V and 2 bases from J, the gap between germline ends came to 17 bases. In DNA form, the CDR3 reads TGTGCCAGCAGCACGGGCGTGTCAGGGGACACAGATACGCAGTATTTT. Translation: CASSTGVSGDTDTQYF.

V is TRBV5-4 and J is TRBJ2-5; D is perhaps TRBD2 (5 bases). The germline V gene has CDR1 SGHNT and CDR2 YYREEE (reference sequence). CDR3 length equals 15 residues. V was cut by 4 bases and J by 5 bases, with 18 bases left in between. In DNA, the CDR3 is TGTGCCAGCAGCCCGACTACTAAGAGCATGGAGACCCAGTACTTC. The encoded protein is CASSPTTKSMETQYF.

The chain has TRBV5-1 and TRBJ2-3, with 9 positions matching TRBD1. The V gene end was trimmed by 4 bases and the J gene end by 0 bases; junction bases not matched to a gene: 6. The V gene's germline CDR1 is SGHRS and CDR2 YFSETQ. CDR3 length equals 16 residues. CDR3 protein: CASSLRTGASTDTQYF. CDR3 sequence (DNA): TGCGCCAGCAGCCTCCGGACAGGGGCTAGCACAGATACGCAGTATTTT.

The chain carries TRBV25-1 and TRBJ2-3; perhaps TRBD2 as D (5 bases). Germline V lookup: CDR1 MGHDK, CDR2 SYGVNS. This CDR3 is built from 14 residues. CDR3 loop: CASSSANYVDTQYF. The CDR3 DNA follows: TGTGCTTCTAGCTCGGCGAACTACGTCGATACGCAGTATTTT.

The count of this clone is one. V is TRBV19 and J is TRBJ2-1, with 8 bases lining up with TRBD2. This CDR3 comprises 15 residues. V shed 4 bases, J shed 2 bases, and the junction held 4 bases outside the gene matches. Germline V gene lookup returns CDR1 LNHDA and CDR2 SQIVND (reference sequence). DNA of the CDR3: TGTGCCAGTAGTAGGTCGGGAGGGACCTACAATGAGCAGTTCTTC. This translates into CASSRSGGTYNEQFF.

This clone was seen a handful of times. This chain links TRBV7-6 with TRBJ1-2, with a possible D match to TRBD1 (6 bases). This CDR3 region has 12 residues. The germline V gene encodes CDR1 SGHVS and CDR2 FNYEAQ. Trimming left V 0 bases short and J 8 bases short, with 7 bases between. As DNA, the CDR3 is TGTGCCAGCAGCTTAGCGGGGGGCGGCTACACCTTC. Translated, it gives CASSLAGGGYTF.

This clone was recorded a few times. The chain recombines TRBV23-1 with TRBJ1-1, with D possibly being TRBD1 (6 bases). TRBV23-1 is an open reading frame whose function is uncertain. This CDR3 spans 17 amino acids. V was shortened by 4 bases and J by 6 bases, with 24 bases between the two germline ends. The CDR3 DNA sequence: TGCGCCAGCAGTCCGTCAGGAGGTTCAGGGGACGGTGCTGAAGCTTTCTTT. Translated, it gives CASSPSGGSGDGAEAFF.

This clone showed up just a few times. The chain has TRBV9 and TRBJ2-5; perhaps D is TRBD1 or TRBD2 (5 bases each). CDR3 length: 17 residues. Between the trimmed V and J ends, which lost 4 bases and 1 base, there was a span of 20 bases. Germline CDR1 and CDR2: SGDLS and YYNGEE. The CDR3 reads CASSLAGLGVGQETQYF. The DNA for the CDR3 is TGTGCCAGCAGCCTAGCCGGGCTAGGGGTTGGCCAAGAGACCCAGTACTTC.

The DNA for the CDR3 is TGTGCCAGCAGCGTAGGGCTAGCGAGGAACACCGGGGAGCTGTTTTTT. Translation: CASSVGLARNTGELFF. This chain connects TRBV9 to TRBJ2-2; perhaps TRBD2 as D (6 bases). The V and J ends lost 0 bases and 1 base respectively, with 10 bases between them. The germline V gene has CDR1 SGDLS and CDR2 YYNGEE. The CDR3 is made up of 16 amino acids.

The chain joins TRBV29-1 to TRBJ1-1; a possible D gene is TRBD1 (5 bases). Germline V gene sequence: CDR1 SQVTM, CDR2 ANQGSEA. Trimming removed 4 bases from V and 10 bases from J, with 25 bases in between. CDR3 length equals 15 residues. The CDR3 reads CSVVFQHRDGLRAFF. CDR3 DNA: TGCAGCGTTGTTTTTCAGCATAGGGACGGTCTACGAGCTTTCTTT.

This clone has only a few counts. The chain links TRBV6-5 to TRBJ1-1, with 7 positions matching TRBD1. The germline V gene has CDR1 MNHEY and CDR2 SVGAGI. The J segment lost 4 bases and the V segment lost 6 bases, leaving 11 bases of the junction unmatched. This CDR3 spans 15 amino acids. The CDR3 protein is CASSSAQGQGTEAFF. The CDR3 nucleotides read TGTGCCAGCAGCTCTGCACAGGGGCAGGGCACTGAAGCTTTCTTT.

The chain employs TRBV6-5 and TRBJ1-1; D gene unclear. Germline values: CDR1 MNHEY, CDR2 SVGAGI. V lost 2 bases and J lost 1, with 5 bases in between. CDR3 length: 13 amino acids. CDR3 DNA sequence: TGTGCCAGCAGTTACATTCGGAACACTGAAGCTTTCTTT. This sequence encodes CASSYIRNTEAFF.

This clone has just a few counts. The chain uses TRBV5-6 and TRBJ1-6; D may be TRBD1 (5 bases). V dropped 4 bases and J dropped 9 bases, with 14 bases sitting between them. The germline CDR1 and CDR2 sequences are SGHDT and YYEEEE. CDR3 length: 14 amino acids. The CDR3 reads CASSVDSWGSPLHF. CDR3 in DNA: TGTGCCAGCAGCGTCGACAGCTGGGGTTCACCCCTCCACTTT.